This is a list of T cell receptor beta chains from one sample in a study of blood T cell repertoires in COVID-19. Only in-frame clones appear in the TCRdb table, and some are missing; sequencing was by immunoSEQ multiplex PCR. The repertoire holds about 210,000 clones, 90% to 95% seen once, with around 1.2% in the top ten. What was sequenced was peripheral blood. The origin of the receptors is a man under 40 with acute or convalescent COVID-19. The CDR3 runs from the conserved cysteine through the conserved F or W. D genes are given only for firm matches. The size field is filled for only some rows; it gives once, few, many or a size class.

TRBV7-2	-	14	TRBJ1-2	TRBD1	CASSLGLTGMGYTF	TGTGCCAGCAGCTTGGGTCTGACAGGGATGGGCTACACCTTC
TRBV9	-	16	TRBJ1-2	-	CASSLTSNALQGGYTF	TGTGCCAGCAGCCTAACCTCTAACGCTTTACAGGGCGGCTACACCTTC
TRBV12-3/TRBV12-4	-	11	TRBJ2-1	-	CASSLGTEQFF	TGTGCCAGCAGTTTGGGGACAGAGCAGTTCTTC
TRBV28	-	12	TRBJ1-4	-	CASSQINEKLFF	TGTGCCAGCAGCCAAATTAATGAAAAACTGTTTTTT
TRBV18	-	15	TRBJ1-1	-	CASSPRRGMDTEAFF	TGTGCCAGCTCACCACGAAGGGGGATGGACACTGAAGCTTTCTTT
TRBV15	-	15	TRBJ2-3	TRBD2	CATSNTGRVTDTQYF	TGTGCCACCAGCAACACGGGGAGGGTGACAGATACGCAGTATTTT
TRBV10-3	-	17	TRBJ2-3	TRBD2	CAISESGLARGGDTQYF	TGTGCCATCAGTGAGTCGGGACTAGCGAGGGGCGGAGATACGCAGTATTTT
TRBV19	once	13	TRBJ2-5	-	CASTSLREETQYF	TGTGCCAGTACATCATTAAGAGAAGAGACCCAGTACTTC
TRBV5-6	once	16	TRBJ1-1	-	CASSLAGLTFGAEAFF	TGTGCCAGCAGCTTGGCCGGGTTGACCTTTGGCGCTGAAGCTTTCTTT
TRBV28	-	15	TRBJ2-1	TRBD2	CASSLSGTSDDEQFF	TGTGCCAGCAGTTTATCAGGGACTAGCGATGATGAGCAGTTCTTC
TRBV19	-	15	TRBJ2-1	TRBD1	CASTGTGLRANEQFF	TGTGCCAGTACCGGGACAGGTCTTCGGGCCAATGAGCAGTTCTTC
TRBV6-5	-	15	TRBJ1-2	-	CASSYIKTAGHGYTF	TGTGCCAGCAGTTACATCAAGACAGCAGGTCATGGCTACACCTTC
TRBV11-1	-	17	TRBJ2-7	-	CASSLASSRLVPYEQYF	TGTGCCAGCAGCTTAGCCTCCAGCCGGCTAGTCCCCTACGAGCAGTACTTC
TRBV4-1	few	18	TRBJ2-1	-	CASSHSSLRSSSYNEQFF	TGCGCCAGCAGCCATTCCTCCCTCCGGTCGAGCTCCTACAATGAGCAGTTCTTC
TRBV28	-	16	TRBJ2-2	TRBD2	CASSLYPGGIAGELFF	TGTGCCAGCAGTTTATATCCGGGGGGGATCGCCGGGGAGCTGTTTTTT
TRBV28	-	16	TRBJ1-6	TRBD1	CASSSHSTGSNSPLHF	TGTGCCAGCAGTTCTCACTCGACAGGGAGTAATTCACCCCTCCACTTT
TRBV5-1	-	13	TRBJ2-3	-	CASSLEGKDTQYF	TGCGCCAGCAGCTTGGAGGGGAAAGATACGCAGTATTTT
TRBV18	-	15	TRBJ2-2	TRBD2	CASSPTSGSAGELFF	TGTGCCAGCTCACCGACTAGCGGGAGTGCCGGGGAGCTGTTTTTT
TRBV30	-	15	TRBJ2-6	TRBD2	CAWSKRESGANVLTF	TGTGCCTGGAGTAAGCGGGAGTCTGGGGCCAACGTCCTGACTTTC
TRBV2	-	13	TRBJ2-7	TRBD1	CASSGQGEGEQYF	TGTGCCAGCAGTGGACAGGGAGAAGGGGAGCAGTACTTC
TRBV20-1	few	19	TRBJ2-1	TRBD2	CSASTLDRRTSGYWDEQFF	TGCAGTGCTAGTACCCTGGACAGACGGACTAGCGGGTACTGGGATGAGCAGTTCTTC
TRBV9	-	14	TRBJ2-4	-	CASSAGAAGNIQYF	TGTGCCAGCAGCGCAGGAGCAGCGGGAAACATTCAGTACTTC
TRBV7-2	once	17	TRBJ2-1	TRBD2	CASSHSLSGSSYNEQFF	TGTGCCAGCAGCCACTCCCTTAGCGGGAGCTCCTACAATGAGCAGTTCTTC
TRBV19	-	13	TRBJ1-1	-	CASSIDLGGEAFF	TGTGCCAGTAGTATAGACCTTGGCGGTGAAGCTTTCTTT
TRBV6-5	-	13	TRBJ1-1	-	CASSGPGLLEAFF	TGTGCCAGCAGCGGACCGGGACTCCTGGAAGCTTTCTTT
TRBV30	-	15	TRBJ2-1	-	CAWSVGGLSNNEQFF	TGTGCCTGGAGTGTCGGGGGTTTGAGTAACAATGAGCAGTTCTTC
TRBV20-1	once	11	TRBJ1-5	TRBD1	CSADRGQPQHF	TGCAGTGCCGACAGGGGGCAGCCCCAGCATTTT
TRBV6-6	-	14	TRBJ1-2	-	CAGAPSRVNYGYTF	TGTGCCGGCGCCCCCTCTCGGGTCAACTATGGCTACACCTTC
TRBV2	-	15	TRBJ2-5	TRBD2	CASSTGLAERETQYF	TGTGCCAGCAGTACTGGACTAGCGGAACGGGAGACCCAGTACTTC
TRBV28	few	12	TRBJ1-1	-	CASKSGGTEAFF	TGTGCCAGCAAGAGCGGGGGTACTGAAGCTTTCTTT
TRBV20-1	-	15	TRBJ2-7	TRBD2	CSASKGLAGVSEQYF	TGCAGTGCTAGTAAGGGACTAGCGGGAGTCTCCGAGCAGTACTTC
TRBV5-8	-	16	TRBJ1-6	-	CASSEERGTLNSPLHF	TGTGCCAGCAGTGAGGAACGGGGGACTCTGAATTCACCCCTCCACTTT
TRBV18	-	15	TRBJ2-7	TRBD2	CASSPGLAYSYEQYF	TGTGCCAGCTCACCCGGACTAGCCTATAGCTACGAGCAGTACTTC
TRBV5-1	-	14	TRBJ2-1	TRBD2	CASSFGLADNEQFF	TGCGCCAGCAGCTTTGGACTAGCGGACAATGAGCAGTTCTTC
TRBV4-1	-	16	TRBJ2-5	TRBD2	CASSQGSRGRWETQYF	TGCGCCAGCAGCCAAGGGTCACGCGGGAGGTGGGAGACCCAGTACTTC